The 4 T cell receptor beta chains reported below all come from one sample, sequenced in a study of T cell responses to AZD1222 COVID-19 vaccine. The protocol was immunoSEQ multiplex PCR, while the TCRdb copy is restricted to in-frame clones and leaves out a portion. Altogether about 160,000 clones are present, around 90% being singletons, with the ten largest covering approximately 2%. The sequences come from peripheral blood, collected on day 0 of AZD1222 vaccination. The receptors shown here come from an adult in good health.

V usage is TRBV11-1 and J usage is TRBJ1-4, with D perhaps TRBD1 (6 bases). The V end was cut by 11 bases, the J end by 8 bases, with 18 bases between. Germline CDR1 is SGHAT and CDR2 is FQDESV (reference sequence). This CDR3 is 13 amino acids long. The CDR3 spells CAGQDSAREKLFF. CDR3 DNA sequence: TGTGCCGGCCAGGACAGCGCCAGGGAAAAACTGTTTTTT.

The chain uses TRBV4-3 and TRBJ1-5; D is undetermined. V lost 2 bases to trimming and J lost 4 bases, with 6 bases between them. CDR1 and CDR2 from the germline V gene are LGHNA and YSLEER. CDR3 length: 13 residues. CDR3 loop: CASSQRGNQPQHF. CDR3 DNA sequence: TGCGCCAGCAGCCAACGGGGAAATCAGCCCCAGCATTTT.

The chain carries TRBV5-1 and TRBJ2-3, with D hard to call. The CDR3 covers 12 residues. Germline CDR1 SGHRS, CDR2 YFSETQ. V was cut by 2 bases and J by 0 bases, with 1 base left in between. The CDR3, as DNA: TGCGCCAGCAGCTTTAGCACAGATACGCAGTATTTT. This encodes CASSFSTDTQYF.

The chain combines TRBV11-2 with TRBJ1-1; the D is unclear. This CDR3 spans 15 amino acids. The ends were cut back, 7 bases at V and 1 base at J, with 16 bases in the middle. The germline V gene encodes CDR1 SGHAT and CDR2 FQNNGV. CDR3 in DNA: TGTGCCAGCAACCCACGCCACCTTCAGAACACTGAAGCTTTCTTT. As protein: CASNPRHLQNTEAFF.